One and the same sample provided the 27 T cell receptor beta chains below, sequenced in a study of cytomegalovirus exposure and HLA in healthy donors. The PCR contained 60 Vbeta and 13 Jbeta primers. Sequencing was performed with immunoSEQ multiplex PCR; in TCRdb, only in-frame clones are kept and a portion is missing. The sample records over 50,000 clones, roughly four fifths being singletons. Sequences were obtained from PBMCs. These TCRs come from a man aged 40-49 years in good health and CMV-seronegative.

This clone was picked up a small number of times. The chain links TRBV10-1 to TRBJ1-1, with D tentatively TRBD1 (5 bases). Trimming stripped 4 bases from V and 0 bases from J, with 9 bases between. The CDR3 totals 14 residues. The V gene's germline CDR1 is WNHNN and CDR2 SYGVQD (reference sequence). The CDR3: CASSGDRVNTEAFF. CDR3 nucleotides: TGCGCCAGCAGTGGAGACAGAGTGAACACTGAAGCTTTCTTT.

As DNA, the CDR3 is TGTGCCTGGGGGACAGGGGAGGGCACTGAAGCTTTCTTT. Translating it yields CAWGTGEGTEAFF. The gene calls are TRBV30 and TRBJ1-1; 10 bases are shared with TRBD1. The CDR3 totals 13 residues. Looked up from germline, CDR1 is GTSNPN and CDR2 is SVGIG (reference sequence). Trimming took 5 bases from V and 4 from J; bases not matched to a gene: 4.

The chain combines TRBV7-3 with TRBJ2-2; the D is unclear. The germline gives CDR1 SGHTA, CDR2 FQGTGA. V lost 1 base and J 6 bases, leaving 6 bases between the germline ends. The CDR3 has 13 amino acids. The chain's CDR3 is CASSLKIAGELFF. The CDR3 DNA follows: TGTGCCAGCAGCTTAAAAATCGCCGGGGAGCTGTTTTTT.

V usage is TRBV7-2 and J usage is TRBJ2-3; tentatively, D is TRBD2 (6 bases). The germline CDR1 and CDR2 sequences are SGHTA and FQGNSA. V was pared by 5 bases and J by 0 bases, with 12 bases between. There are 15 residues in the CDR3. CDR3 loop: CASSPSGGSTDTQYF. For the CDR3, the DNA is TGTGCCAGCAGCCCTTCCGGGGGAAGCACAGATACGCAGTATTTT.

V usage is TRBV4-1 and J usage is TRBJ1-5; TRBD1 might be the D (5 bases). Per the germline V gene, CDR1 is MGHRA and CDR2 is YSYEKL. V lost 4 bases to trimming and J lost 0 bases, with 10 bases between them. The CDR3 loop spans 15 amino acids. Here the CDR3 reads CASSPRGYSNQPQHF. In DNA, the CDR3 is TGCGCCAGCAGCCCCCGGGGGTATAGCAATCAGCCCCAGCATTTT.

This chain uses TRBV28 with TRBJ2-7; no reliable D call. The CDR3 covers 12 residues. With 4 bases removed from V and 6 bases from J, the gap between germline ends came to 10 bases. Germline lookup yields CDR1 MDHEN and CDR2 SYDVKM. This chain's CDR3 is CASSSATVEQYV. The DNA of the CDR3 is TGTGCCAGCAGTTCGGCCACAGTCGAGCAGTACGTC.

This chain links TRBV2 with TRBJ2-3; possible D gene TRBD2, 7 bases. The V gene lost 10 bases and the J gene lost 4 bases, with 21 bases spanning the gap. The length of the CDR3 is 15 residues. Germline loops: CDR1 SNHLY, CDR2 FYNNEI. Here the CDR3 DNA reads TGTGCCACCCCCGAGAGGGGGGGGCTCGCAGATACGCAGTATTTT. It is translated as CATPERGGLADTQYF.

The chain has TRBV6-5 and TRBJ2-7; 8 nucleotides agree with TRBD1. The CDR3 runs 15 residues. CDR1 and CDR2 from the germline V gene are MNHEY and SVGAGI. With 6 bases clipped from V and 3 bases from J, the junction kept 10 bases outside the gene matches. This chain's CDR3 is CASSRTRGQDYEQYF. DNA of the CDR3: TGTGCCAGCAGCCGAACCCGGGGACAGGACTACGAGCAGTACTTC.

In this sample, this clone turned up a few times. The chain has TRBV6-6 and TRBJ1-1; 7 bases agree with TRBD1. CDR1 and CDR2 (germline): MNHNY, SVGAGI (reference sequence). V trimming: 9 bases; J trimming: 8 bases; junction bases outside the gene matches: 9. The CDR3 contains 12 residues. In DNA, the CDR3 is TGTGCCAGTAAGACAGGGAATACCGAAGCTTTCTTT. Translation: CASKTGNTEAFF.

The chain joins TRBV30 to TRBJ2-1; 9 positions agree with TRBD2. This CDR3 is 12 amino acids long. V lost 7 bases and J lost 10; bases outside the gene matches: 8. Germline CDR1 is GTSNPN and CDR2 is SVGIG (reference sequence). CDR3 sequence reads: CALAGAPQEQFF. The CDR3 DNA is TGTGCCTTAGCGGGGGCCCCCCAGGAGCAGTTCTTC.

The CDR3 region has the DNA TGTGCTAGTGGTTTGGGAATGGCGGTTGGCTACACCTTC. This codes for CASGLGMAVGYTF. The J gene is TRBJ1-2, the V gene TRBV12-5; the D is unclear. The CDR3 contains 13 residues. CDR1 is LGHNT and CDR2 is FRNRAP in the germline V gene. Trimming stripped 1 base from V and 7 bases from J, with 10 bases between.

The rearrangement uses TRBV5-5 and TRBJ2-7; TRBD1 aligns across 8 bases. The germline V gene encodes CDR1 SGHKS and CDR2 YYEKEE (reference sequence). J was trimmed by 3 bases and V by 3 bases; bases with no gene match: 5. The CDR3 is 14 residues long. CDR3 loop: CASSSTGVFYEQYF. CDR3 DNA: TGTGCCAGCAGCTCGACAGGGGTTTTCTACGAGCAGTACTTC.

The chain has TRBV5-8 and TRBJ2-1; 9 positions agree with TRBD1. This CDR3 contains 15 residues. Germline V gives CDR1 SGHTS, CDR2 YDEGEE. J lost 8 bases, V lost 1 base, and 7 bases had no gene match. CDR3 DNA: TGTGCCAGCAGCTTGTTAAGGGACAGGGTGTATGAGCAGTTCTTC. It translates to CASSLLRDRVYEQFF.

The chain has TRBV27 and TRBJ2-7; 7 bases are a match to TRBD1. This CDR3 comprises 17 residues. Looked up from germline, CDR1 is MNHEY and CDR2 is SMNVEV (reference sequence). V lost 10 bases and J lost 1; bases outside the gene matches: 19. The DNA of the CDR3 is TGTGCCAAGTTTGTGGGGACAGCCCATCAAAATTCCTACGAGCAGTACTTC. Translated, it gives CAKFVGTAHQNSYEQYF.

The J gene is TRBJ2-1, the V gene TRBV2, with D maybe TRBD2 (6 bases). Germline CDR1 reads SNHLY; CDR2 reads FYNNEI. V gave up 5 bases and J gave up 6 bases, with 20 bases separating them. The CDR3 runs 16 residues. CDR3: CASSLSRLVVGNEQFF. CDR3 sequence (DNA): TGTGCCAGCAGTCTCTCTCGACTAGTAGTTGGCAATGAGCAGTTCTTC. Variable domain in full (rest from reference TRBV2 and TRBJ2-1): EPEVTQTPSHQVTQMGQEVILRCVPISNHLYFYWYRQILGQKVEFLVSFYNNEISEKSEIFDDQFSVERPDGSNFTLKIRSTKLEDSAMYFCASSLSRLVVGNEQFFGPGTRLTVL.

The V call is TRBV9, the J call TRBJ1-3, with D maybe TRBD1 (5 bases). V dropped 3 bases and J dropped 4 bases, with 17 bases sitting between them. Germline-derived CDR1 and CDR2 are SGDLS and YYNGEE. CDR3 size: 16 residues. The CDR3 reads CASSGGQGLGGNTIYF. For the CDR3, the DNA is TGTGCCAGCAGCGGAGGGCAGGGACTTGGGGGAAACACCATATATTTT. The whole variable domain, remainder taken from reference TRBV9 and TRBJ1-3, is DSGVTQTPKHLITATGQRVTLRCSPRSGDLSVYWYQQSLDQGLQFLIQYYNGEERAKGNILERFSAQQFPDLHSELNLSSLELGDSALYFCASSGGQGLGGNTIYFGEGSWLTVV.

The rearrangement links TRBV2 to TRBJ2-5, with TRBD2 identical over 8 bases. The CDR3 is made up of 15 amino acids. Per germline, CDR1 SNHLY and CDR2 FYNNEI. The V and J ends lost 9 bases and 5 bases, in that order; junction bases with no gene match: 14. CDR3 sequence reads: CARGGASGLLETQYF. DNA for the CDR3: TGTGCCAGAGGGGGGGCTAGCGGGCTCCTGGAGACCCAGTACTTC.

This sequence joins TRBV5-1 and TRBJ1-2; 7 nucleotides line up with TRBD1. Germline V CDR1 and CDR2: SGHRS, YFSETQ. The CDR3 loop spans 15 amino acids. J was trimmed by 6 bases and V by 0 bases; bases with no gene match: 8. The CDR3 here is CASSLDGDRVDGYTF. In DNA, the CDR3 is TGCGCCAGCAGCTTGGATGGTGACAGGGTCGATGGCTACACCTTC.

The V and J genes are TRBV4-1 and TRBJ2-4; D gene unclear. Trimming removed 1 base at V and 0 bases at J, with 7 bases between. The CDR3 runs 15 residues. Germline V gene sequence: CDR1 MGHRA, CDR2 YSYEKL. CDR3 DNA sequence: TGCGCCAGCAGCCAAGTGGGCTTAGCCAAAAACATTCAGTACTTC. It codes for CASSQVGLAKNIQYF.

This chain uses TRBV19 with TRBJ1-6, with 11 bases matching TRBD1. The V gene end was trimmed by 4 bases and the J gene end by 9 bases; junction bases not matched to a gene: 11. CDR1 is LNHDA, CDR2 SQIVND, per germline (reference sequence). The CDR3 is 17 amino acids. The CDR3 reads CASSTGQGAIIVSPLHF. CDR3 bases: TGTGCCAGTAGTACCGGACAGGGGGCGATAATCGTTTCACCCCTCCACTTT.

The chain uses TRBV7-8 and TRBJ2-2; maybe TRBD2 (6 bases). V lost 5 bases and J 2 bases, leaving 12 bases between the germline ends. This CDR3 comprises 15 residues. The germline CDR1 and CDR2 sequences are SGHVS and FQNEAQ. CDR3 sequence reads: CASSLTGTNTGELFF. CDR3 in DNA: TGTGCCAGCAGCCTGACCGGGACTAACACCGGGGAGCTGTTTTTT.

The chain is built from TRBV9 and TRBJ2-2; D ambiguous. Germline CDR1 and CDR2: SGDLS and YYNGEE. V was clipped by 0 bases and J by 7 bases, with 7 bases between them. The CDR3 is 13 amino acids. This chain's CDR3 is CASSVAEFGELFF. DNA for the CDR3: TGTGCCAGCAGCGTAGCTGAGTTCGGGGAGCTGTTTTTT.

The J gene is TRBJ2-3, the V gene TRBV6-1; D is ambiguous. Trimming cost V 6 bases and J 2 bases, with 12 bases left between them. From germline, CDR1 is MNHNS and CDR2 SASEGT. The CDR3 extends over 14 amino acids. The CDR3 protein is CASSPQSHTDTQYF. CDR3 sequence (DNA): TGTGCCAGCAGCCCACAGAGTCACACAGATACGCAGTATTTT.

The V and J genes are TRBV5-6 and TRBJ1-3; D might be TRBD1 (5 bases). Germline V gives CDR1 SGHDT, CDR2 YYEEEE. The CDR3 spans 16 residues. The germline V and J ends were trimmed by 4 bases and 1 base, with 15 bases remaining between them. Written as DNA, the CDR3 is TGTGCCAGCAGCCCGGCAGGGTTCGGGTCTGGAAACACCATATATTTT. Its translation: CASSPAGFGSGNTIYF. The full variable domain, completed using reference TRBV5-6 and TRBJ1-3, is DAGVTQSPTHLIKTRGQQVTLRCSPKSGHDTVSWYQQALGQGPQFIFQYYEEEERQRGNFPDRFSGHQFPNYSSELNVNALLLGDSALYLCASSPAGFGSGNTIYFGEGSWLTVV.

The gene calls are TRBV7-8 and TRBJ1-2; a weak D match, TRBD1 (6 bases). V lost 3 bases and J 7 bases, leaving 15 bases between the germline ends. Germline V gives CDR1 SGHVS, CDR2 FQNEAQ. This CDR3 is 14 amino acids long. The CDR3 loop is CASSLGGLKSGYTF. DNA for the CDR3: TGTGCCAGCAGCTTGGGGGGGCTGAAAAGTGGCTACACCTTC. The full variable domain, its missing parts supplied by reference TRBV7-8 and TRBJ1-2, is GAGVSQSPRYKVAKRGQDVALRCDPISGHVSLFWYQQALGQGPEFLTYFQNEAQLDKSGLPSDRFFAERPEGSVSTLKIQRTQQEDSAVYLCASSLGGLKSGYTFGSGTRLTVV.

This rearrangement joins TRBV13 to TRBJ2-3, with 7 positions matching TRBD1. The germline gives CDR1 PRHDT, CDR2 FYEKMQ (reference sequence). This CDR3 is 18 amino acids long. Trimming removed 5 bases from V and 0 bases from J; junction bases left unmatched: 14. The CDR3: CASSRRQGSSISTDTQYF. CDR3 sequence (DNA): TGTGCCAGCAGCCGCCGACAGGGCTCTTCGATCAGCACAGATACGCAGTATTTT.

The chain is built from TRBV19 and TRBJ2-3; 9 nucleotides line up with TRBD1. Trimming took 6 bases from V and 1 from J; bases not matched to a gene: 8. Per germline, CDR1 LNHDA and CDR2 SQIVND (reference sequence). The CDR3 runs 16 residues. Here the CDR3 reads CASSVIRDRGTDTQYF. DNA of the CDR3: TGTGCCAGTAGCGTGATCAGGGACAGGGGCACAGATACGCAGTATTTT.